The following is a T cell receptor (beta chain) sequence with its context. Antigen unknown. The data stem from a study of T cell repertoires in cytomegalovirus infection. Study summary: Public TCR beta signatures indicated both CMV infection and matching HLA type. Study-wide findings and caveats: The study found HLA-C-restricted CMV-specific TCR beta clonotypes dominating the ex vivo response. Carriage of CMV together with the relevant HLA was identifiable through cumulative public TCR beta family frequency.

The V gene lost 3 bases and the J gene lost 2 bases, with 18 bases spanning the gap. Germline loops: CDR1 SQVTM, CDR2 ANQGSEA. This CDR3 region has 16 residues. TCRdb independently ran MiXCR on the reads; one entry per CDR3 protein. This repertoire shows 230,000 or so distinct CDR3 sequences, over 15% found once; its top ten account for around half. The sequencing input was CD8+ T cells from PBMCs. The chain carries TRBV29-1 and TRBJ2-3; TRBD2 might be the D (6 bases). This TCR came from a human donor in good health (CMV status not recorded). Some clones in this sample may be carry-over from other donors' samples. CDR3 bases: TGCAGCGTTGAGGGCGGGGCAGGGCACTTCACAGATACGCAGTATTTT. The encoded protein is CSVEGGAGHFTDTQYF.